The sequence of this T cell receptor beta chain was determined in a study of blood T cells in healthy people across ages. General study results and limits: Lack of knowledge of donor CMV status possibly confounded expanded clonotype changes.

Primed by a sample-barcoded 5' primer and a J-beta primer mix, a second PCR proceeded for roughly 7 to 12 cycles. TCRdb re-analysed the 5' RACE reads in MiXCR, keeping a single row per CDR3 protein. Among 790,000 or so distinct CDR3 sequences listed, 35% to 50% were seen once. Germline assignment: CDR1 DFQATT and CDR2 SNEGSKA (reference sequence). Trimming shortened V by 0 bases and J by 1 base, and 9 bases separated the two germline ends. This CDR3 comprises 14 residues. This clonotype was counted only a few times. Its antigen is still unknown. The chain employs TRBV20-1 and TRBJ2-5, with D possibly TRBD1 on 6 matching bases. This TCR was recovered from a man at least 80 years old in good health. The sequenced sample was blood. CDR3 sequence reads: CSARDWGRQETQYF. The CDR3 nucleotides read TGCAGTGCTAGAGATTGGGGGCGCCAAGAGACCCAGTACTTC.